This passage covers 8 T cell receptor beta chains from one sample sequenced in a study of T cell responses to AZD1222 COVID-19 vaccine (dated by TCRdb to the early 2020s). The time point label of this sample denotes: about 28 days (+/-7) after the second vaccine dose. Library preparation was by the immunoSEQ multiplex PCR assay. The immuneACCESS repertoire file appears here via TCRdb, limited to in-frame rearrangements. These files lack a portion of the clones; in checked studies, under half of the deficit traces to unresolved V genes, and the cause of the others is not known. This sample is represented by approximately 140,000 clones; roughly 90% of them were singletons. The top ten constitute approximately 3.3% of the sample. The specimen comprised peripheral blood, sampled 28 days after the second AZD1222 dose. The source of these receptors is an adult who received the AZD1222 COVID-19 vaccine.

This chain uses TRBV3-1 (or the pseudogene TRBV3-2) with TRBJ1-2, with D maybe TRBD1 (5 bases). V lost 1 base, J lost 6 bases, and 18 bases lay in between. In germline, CDR1 is LGHDT, CDR2 YNNKEL (reference sequence). There are 16 residues in the CDR3. DNA for the CDR3: TGTGCCAGCAGCCAAGGACCGCCGGGGGTGAGGGATGGCTACACCTTC. Translating it yields CASSQGPPGVRDGYTF.

This clone was observed a single time. V usage is TRBV18 and J usage is TRBJ2-3; D ambiguous. V lost 4 bases and J 5 bases, leaving 19 bases between the germline ends. The CDR3 covers 16 residues. CDR1 and CDR2 from the germline V gene are KGHSH and LQKENI. The CDR3 reads CASSLPPPVILDTQYF. The CDR3 nucleotides are TGTGCCAGCTCACTTCCCCCGCCGGTAATATTAGATACGCAGTATTTT.

The chain links TRBV28 to TRBJ2-1, with a tentative D call TRBD2 (5 bases). Looked up from germline, CDR1 is MDHEN and CDR2 is SYDVKM. This CDR3 comprises 13 residues. V dropped 5 bases and J dropped 12 bases, with 17 bases sitting between them. The CDR3 DNA reads as TGTGCCAGCAGTGCCCTCAGTATCCGGGGGCAGTTCTTC. Protein product: CASSALSIRGQFF.

V usage is TRBV27 and J usage is TRBJ1-2; 7 bases align to TRBD1. The trim removed 10 bases at V and 2 bases at J, leaving 4 bases unmatched. There are 12 residues in the CDR3. Germline V CDR1 and CDR2: MNHEY, SMNVEV (reference sequence). DNA for the CDR3: TGTGCCACAATGGACAGGAACTATGGCTACACCTTC. This gives the protein CATMDRNYGYTF.

This sequence joins TRBV6-2 or TRBV6-3 and TRBJ2-7; no definite D call. Germline CDR1 and CDR2: MNHEY and SVGEGT. The V end lost 1 base, the J end lost 2 bases, and 9 bases lay between the germline ends. CDR3 length: 14 amino acids. Here the CDR3 reads CASSYLAGTYEQYF. CDR3 DNA sequence: TGTGCCAGCAGTTACTTGGCAGGAACCTACGAGCAGTACTTC.

The rearrangement joins TRBV7-9 to TRBJ1-2, with TRBD1 matching 7 bases. The CDR3 is 15 residues long. Germline V CDR1 and CDR2: SEHNR, FQNEAQ (reference sequence). V lost 4 bases and J lost 0; bases outside the gene matches: 5. CDR3 DNA: TGTGCCAGCAGCTCCGGGACAGACACTAACTATGGCTACACCTTC. This sequence encodes CASSSGTDTNYGYTF.

The CDR3 region is CASSQPGTSFAADTQYF. The CDR3 bases are TGTGCCAGCAGCCAACCGGGGACTAGCTTTGCTGCAGATACGCAGTATTTT. The V call is TRBV3-1 (or the pseudogene TRBV3-2), the J call TRBJ2-3, with 9 bases matching TRBD2. CDR1 and CDR2 (germline): LGHDT, YNNKEL (reference sequence). The CDR3 is 17 amino acids. With V trimmed by 2 bases and J by 4 bases, 10 bases remained unmatched.

On this clone itself: Other DNA sequences in this specimen translate into the identical CDR3. This chain uses TRBV27 with TRBJ2-2; D call uncertain. The CDR3 is 14 amino acids. V shed 3 bases and J shed 3 bases, with 8 bases lying between them. CDR1 MNHEY and CDR2 SMNVEV come from the germline V gene (reference sequence). The CDR3 region is CASSFGGYTGELFF. CDR3 coding DNA: TGTGCCAGCAGTTTCGGCGGATACACCGGGGAGCTGTTTTTT.